This T cell receptor (beta chain) was recorded in a study of T cell responses to AZD1222 COVID-19 vaccine. V shed 6 bases and J shed 2 bases, with 19 bases lying between them. CDR3 length: 17 residues. The germline CDR1 and CDR2 sequences are LNHDA and SQIVND (reference sequence). The method was immunoSEQ multiplex PCR; TCRdb's version includes in-frame clones alone and lacks a portion of them. The sample comprises 100,000 to 150,000 clones, 89% of which are singletons, and approximately 4.2% rests with the top ten. The sample consisted of peripheral blood, taken on day 0 of AZD1222 vaccination. The chain is built from TRBV19 and TRBJ2-2; D possibly uses TRBD1 or TRBD2 (5 bases each). The origin of this receptor is an adult in good health. CDR3 sequence reads: CASSQGALVKNTGELFF. Written as DNA, the CDR3 is TGTGCCAGTAGCCAGGGAGCCCTCGTAAAAAACACCGGGGAGCTGTTTTTT.